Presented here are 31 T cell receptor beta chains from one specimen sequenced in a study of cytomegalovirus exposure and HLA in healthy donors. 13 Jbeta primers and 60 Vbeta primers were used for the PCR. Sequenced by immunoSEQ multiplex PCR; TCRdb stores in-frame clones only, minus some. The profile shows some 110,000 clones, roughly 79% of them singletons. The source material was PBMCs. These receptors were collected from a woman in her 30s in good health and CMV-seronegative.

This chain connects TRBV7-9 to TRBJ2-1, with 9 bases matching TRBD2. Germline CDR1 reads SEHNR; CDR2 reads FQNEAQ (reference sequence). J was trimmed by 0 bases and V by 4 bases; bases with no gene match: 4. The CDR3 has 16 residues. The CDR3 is CASSSSSGSSYNEQFF. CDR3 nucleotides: TGTGCCAGCAGCTCAAGTAGCGGGAGCTCCTACAATGAGCAGTTCTTC.

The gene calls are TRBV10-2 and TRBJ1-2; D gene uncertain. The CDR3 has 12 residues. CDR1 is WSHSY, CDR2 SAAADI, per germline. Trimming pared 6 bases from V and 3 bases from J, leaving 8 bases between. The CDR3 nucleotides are TGCGCCAGCAGCGAGGGAGACTATGGCTACACCTTC. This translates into CASSEGDYGYTF.

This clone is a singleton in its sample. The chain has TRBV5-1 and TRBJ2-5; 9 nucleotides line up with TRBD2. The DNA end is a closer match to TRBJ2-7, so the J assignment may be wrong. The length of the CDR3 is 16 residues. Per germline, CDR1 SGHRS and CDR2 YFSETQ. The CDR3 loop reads CASSLTSSGKPYEQYF. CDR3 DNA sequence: TGCGCCAGCAGCTTGACGTCTAGCGGGAAACCCTACGAGCAGTACTTC.

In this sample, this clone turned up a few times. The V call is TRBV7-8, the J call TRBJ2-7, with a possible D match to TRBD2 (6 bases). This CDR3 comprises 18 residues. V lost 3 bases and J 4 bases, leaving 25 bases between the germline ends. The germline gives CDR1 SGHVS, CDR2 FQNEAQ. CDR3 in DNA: TGTGCCAGCAGCTTCCAAAACCCCTCCGGGAGAAGTGTATACGAGCAGTACTTC. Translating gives CASSFQNPSGRSVYEQYF.

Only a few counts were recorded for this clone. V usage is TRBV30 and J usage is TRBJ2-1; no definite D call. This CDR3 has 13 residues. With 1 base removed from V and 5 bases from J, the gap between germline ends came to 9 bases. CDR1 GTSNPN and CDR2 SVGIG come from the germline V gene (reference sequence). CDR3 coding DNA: TGTGCCTGGAGTGCCCGACGGGACAATGAGCAGTTCTTC. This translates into CAWSARRDNEQFF.

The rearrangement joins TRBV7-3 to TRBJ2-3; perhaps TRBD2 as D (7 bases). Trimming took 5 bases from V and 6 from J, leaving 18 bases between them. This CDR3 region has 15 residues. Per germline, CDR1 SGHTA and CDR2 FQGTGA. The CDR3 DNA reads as TGTGCCAGCAGCCAGCGGGACAACCTTATGGATACGCAGTATTTT. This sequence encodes CASSQRDNLMDTQYF.

The CDR3 protein is CARGGSYGYTF. In DNA, the CDR3 is TGTGCCAGAGGCGGCAGCTATGGCTACACCTTC. The chain joins TRBV27 to TRBJ1-2; unclear D gene. Germline-derived CDR1 and CDR2 are MNHEY and SMNVEV (reference sequence). V lost 9 bases, J lost 4 bases, and 9 bases lay in between. The length of the CDR3 is 11 residues.

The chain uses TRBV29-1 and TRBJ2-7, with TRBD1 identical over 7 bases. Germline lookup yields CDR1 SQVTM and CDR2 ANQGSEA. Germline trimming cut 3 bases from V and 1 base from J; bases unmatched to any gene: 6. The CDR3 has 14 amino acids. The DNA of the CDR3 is TGCAGCGTTGAGCATCAGGGGGAATCCTACGAGCAGTACTTC. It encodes CSVEHQGESYEQYF.

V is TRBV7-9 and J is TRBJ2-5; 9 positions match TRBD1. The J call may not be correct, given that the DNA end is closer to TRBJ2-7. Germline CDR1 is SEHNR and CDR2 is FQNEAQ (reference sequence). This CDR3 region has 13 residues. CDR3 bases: TGTGCCAGCAGGGGACAGGGAGGGTACGAGCAGTACTTC. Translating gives CASRGQGGYEQYF.

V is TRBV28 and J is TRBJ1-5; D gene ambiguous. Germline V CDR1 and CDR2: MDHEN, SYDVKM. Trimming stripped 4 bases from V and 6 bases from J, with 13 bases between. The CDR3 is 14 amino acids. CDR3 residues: CASSSAGVGQPQHF. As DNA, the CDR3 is TGTGCCAGCAGTTCAGCAGGTGTGGGTCAGCCCCAGCATTTT.

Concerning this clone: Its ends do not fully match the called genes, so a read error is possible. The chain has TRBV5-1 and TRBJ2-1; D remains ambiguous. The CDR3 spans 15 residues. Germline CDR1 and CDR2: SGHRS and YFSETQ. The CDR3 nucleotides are TGCGCCAGCAACTTGAGAGGAGTGTACAATGACGTGCAGTTCTTC. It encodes CASNLRGVYNDVQFF.

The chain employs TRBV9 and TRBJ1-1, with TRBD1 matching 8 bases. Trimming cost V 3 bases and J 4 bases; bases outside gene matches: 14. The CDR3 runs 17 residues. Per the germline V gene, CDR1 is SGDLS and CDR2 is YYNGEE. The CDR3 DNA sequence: TGTGCCAGCAGCGCCCGGCCGGGACAGGTTGTGAGCACTGAAGCTTTCTTT. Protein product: CASSARPGQVVSTEAFF.

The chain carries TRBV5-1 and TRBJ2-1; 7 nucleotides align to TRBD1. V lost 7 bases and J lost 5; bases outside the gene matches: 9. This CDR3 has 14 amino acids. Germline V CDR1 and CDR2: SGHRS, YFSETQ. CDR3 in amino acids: CASRGQPTDNEQFF. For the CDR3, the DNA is TGCGCCAGCCGGGGACAGCCAACAGACAATGAGCAGTTCTTC.

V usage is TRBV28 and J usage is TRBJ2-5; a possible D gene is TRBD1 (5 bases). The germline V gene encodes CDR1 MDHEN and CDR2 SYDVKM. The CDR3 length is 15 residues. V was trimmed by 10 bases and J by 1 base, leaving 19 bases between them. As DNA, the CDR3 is TGTGCCACCAGCCCTGGGGCCGACCCCCAAGAGACCCAGTACTTC. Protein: CATSPGADPQETQYF.

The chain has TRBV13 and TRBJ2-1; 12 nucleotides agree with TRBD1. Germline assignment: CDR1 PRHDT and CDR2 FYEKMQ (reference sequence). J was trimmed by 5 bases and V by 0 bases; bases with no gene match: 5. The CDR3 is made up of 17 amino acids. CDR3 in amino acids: CASSLGLGTGGHNEQFF. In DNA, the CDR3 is TGTGCCAGCAGCTTAGGCCTCGGGACAGGGGGCCACAATGAGCAGTTCTTC.

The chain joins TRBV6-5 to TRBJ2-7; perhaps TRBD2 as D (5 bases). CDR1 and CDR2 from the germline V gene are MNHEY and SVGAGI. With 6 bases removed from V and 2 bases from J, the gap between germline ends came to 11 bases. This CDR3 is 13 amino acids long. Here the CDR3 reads CASRDHGAYEQYF. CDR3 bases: TGTGCCAGCAGGGACCACGGGGCCTACGAGCAGTACTTC.

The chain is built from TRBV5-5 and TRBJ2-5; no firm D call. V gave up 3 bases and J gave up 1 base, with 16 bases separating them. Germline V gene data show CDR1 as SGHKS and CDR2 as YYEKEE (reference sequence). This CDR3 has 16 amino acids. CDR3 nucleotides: TGTGCCAGCAGCTCTACGGTCGGTGGTGTCCAAGAGACCCAGTACTTC. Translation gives CASSSTVGGVQETQYF. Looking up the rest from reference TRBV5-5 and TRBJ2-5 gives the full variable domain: DAGVTQSPTHLIKTRGQQVTLRCSPISGHKSVSWYQQVLGQGPQFIFQYYEKEERGRGNFPDRFSARQFPNYSSELNVNALLLGDSALYLCASSSTVGGVQETQYFGPGTRLLVL.

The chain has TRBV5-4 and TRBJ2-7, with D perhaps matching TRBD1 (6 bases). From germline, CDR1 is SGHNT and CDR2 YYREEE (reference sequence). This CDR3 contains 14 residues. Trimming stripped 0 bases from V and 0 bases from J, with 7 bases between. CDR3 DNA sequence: TGTGCCAGCAGCTTGGCACAGGGCTCCTACGAGCAGTACTTC. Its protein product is CASSLAQGSYEQYF.

Here the CDR3 DNA reads TGTGCCAGCAGCTTTAACTTGGAGTACACTGAAGCTTTCTTT. Its translation: CASSFNLEYTEAFF. The chain joins TRBV7-2 to TRBJ1-1; D is unclear. The length of the CDR3 is 14 residues. Germline CDR1 is SGHTA and CDR2 is FQGNSA. V was cut by 3 bases and J by 3 bases, with 11 bases left in between.

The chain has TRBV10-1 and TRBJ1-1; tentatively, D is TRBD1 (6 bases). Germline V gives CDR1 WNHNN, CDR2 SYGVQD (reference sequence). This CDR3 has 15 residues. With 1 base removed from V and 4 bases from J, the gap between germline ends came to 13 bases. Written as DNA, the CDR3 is TGCGCCAGCAGTGAGTATGGGCAGGGGCGCACTGAAGCTTTCTTT. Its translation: CASSEYGQGRTEAFF.

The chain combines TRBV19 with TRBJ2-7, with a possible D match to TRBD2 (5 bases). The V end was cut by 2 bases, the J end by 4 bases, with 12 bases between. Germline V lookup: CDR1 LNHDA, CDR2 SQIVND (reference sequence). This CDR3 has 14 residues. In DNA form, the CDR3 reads TGTGCCAGTAGTATATCGGGGAAGAGGTACGAGCAGTACTTC. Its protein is CASSISGKRYEQYF.

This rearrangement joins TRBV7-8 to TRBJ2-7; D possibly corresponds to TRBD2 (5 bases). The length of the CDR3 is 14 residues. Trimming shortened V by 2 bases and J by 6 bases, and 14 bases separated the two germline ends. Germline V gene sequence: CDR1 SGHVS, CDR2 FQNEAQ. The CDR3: CASSLSGSASEQYF. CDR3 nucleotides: TGTGCCAGCAGCTTATCTGGGAGCGCCAGCGAGCAGTACTTC.

In DNA, the CDR3 is TGTGCCAGCAGCCGAGGACAGGGTCCTTACTACGAGCAGTACTTC. Translating it yields CASSRGQGPYYEQYF. The V and J genes are TRBV11-3 and TRBJ2-7; TRBD1 matches 8 bases. CDR1 is SGHNT and CDR2 is YENEEA in the germline V gene. The CDR3 loop spans 15 amino acids. The trim removed 5 bases at V and 3 bases at J, leaving 9 bases unmatched.

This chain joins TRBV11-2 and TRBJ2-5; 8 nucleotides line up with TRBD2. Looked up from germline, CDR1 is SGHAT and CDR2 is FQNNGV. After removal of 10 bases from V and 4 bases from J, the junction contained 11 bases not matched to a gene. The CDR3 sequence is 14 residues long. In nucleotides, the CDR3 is TGTGCCACCGCGGTGGGCGGGAGGCTAGAGACCCAGTACTTC. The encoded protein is CATAVGGRLETQYF.

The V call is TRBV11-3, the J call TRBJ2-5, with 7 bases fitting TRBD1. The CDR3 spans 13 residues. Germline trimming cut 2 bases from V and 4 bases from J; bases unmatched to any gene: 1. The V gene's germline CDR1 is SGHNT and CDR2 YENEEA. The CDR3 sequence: CASSLHRGETQYF. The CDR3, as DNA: TGTGCCAGCAGCTTACACAGGGGAGAGACCCAGTACTTC.

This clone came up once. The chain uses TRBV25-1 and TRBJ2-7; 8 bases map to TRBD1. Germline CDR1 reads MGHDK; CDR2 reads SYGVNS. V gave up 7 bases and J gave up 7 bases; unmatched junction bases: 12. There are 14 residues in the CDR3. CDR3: CASTAEQGVREQYF. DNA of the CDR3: TGTGCCAGCACCGCCGAACAGGGGGTGCGGGAGCAGTACTTC.

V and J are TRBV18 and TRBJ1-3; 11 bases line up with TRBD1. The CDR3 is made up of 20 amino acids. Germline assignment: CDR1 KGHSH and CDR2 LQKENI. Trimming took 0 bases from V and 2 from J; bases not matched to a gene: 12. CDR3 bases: TGTGCCAGCTCACCACCGATGGACGGACAGGGGGCTCGGACTGGAAACACCATATATTTT. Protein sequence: CASSPPMDGQGARTGNTIYF.

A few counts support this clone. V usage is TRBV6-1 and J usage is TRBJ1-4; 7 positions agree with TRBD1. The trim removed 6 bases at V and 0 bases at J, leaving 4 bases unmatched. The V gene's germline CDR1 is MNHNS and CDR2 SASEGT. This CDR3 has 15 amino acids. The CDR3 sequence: CASRGQTSTNEKLFF. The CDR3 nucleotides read TGTGCCAGCAGGGGACAGACCTCAACTAATGAAAAACTGTTTTTT.

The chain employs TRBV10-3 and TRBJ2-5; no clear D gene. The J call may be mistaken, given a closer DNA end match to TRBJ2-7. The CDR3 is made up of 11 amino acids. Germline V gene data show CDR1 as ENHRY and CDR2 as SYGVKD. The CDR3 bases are TGTGCCATCAGTGACCGTTACGAGCAGTACTTC. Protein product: CAISDRYEQYF.

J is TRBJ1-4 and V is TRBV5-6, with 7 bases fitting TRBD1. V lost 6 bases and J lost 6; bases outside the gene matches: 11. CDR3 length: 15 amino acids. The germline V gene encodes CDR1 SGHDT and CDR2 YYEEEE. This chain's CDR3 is CASTAARDRDEKLFF. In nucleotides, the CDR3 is TGTGCCAGCACCGCTGCTCGGGACAGAGATGAAAAACTGTTTTTT.

In nucleotides, the CDR3 is TGTGCCAGCAGTGAAACGGGTACGACAGCCTTCGGTTCGTACTTC. Amino acids: CASSETGTTAFGSYF. This rearrangement joins TRBV25-1 to TRBJ2-5, with D possibly being TRBD1 (5 bases). Looked up from germline, CDR1 is MGHDK and CDR2 is SYGVNS. V lost 2 bases, J lost 13 bases, and 23 bases lay in between. This CDR3 comprises 15 residues.